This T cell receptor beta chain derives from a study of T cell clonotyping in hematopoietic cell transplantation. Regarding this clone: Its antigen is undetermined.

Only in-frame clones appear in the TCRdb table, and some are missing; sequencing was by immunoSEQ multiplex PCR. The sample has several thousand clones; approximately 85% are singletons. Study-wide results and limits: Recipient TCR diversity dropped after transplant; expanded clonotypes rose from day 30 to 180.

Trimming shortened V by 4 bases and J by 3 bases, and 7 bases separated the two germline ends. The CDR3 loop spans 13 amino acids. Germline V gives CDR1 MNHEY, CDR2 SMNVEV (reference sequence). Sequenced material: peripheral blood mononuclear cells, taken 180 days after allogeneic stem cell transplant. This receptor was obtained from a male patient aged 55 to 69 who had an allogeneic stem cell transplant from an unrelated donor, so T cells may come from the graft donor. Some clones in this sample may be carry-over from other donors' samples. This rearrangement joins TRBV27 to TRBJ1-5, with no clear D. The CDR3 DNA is TGTGCCAGCAGTTGGCAGTACAATCAGCCCCAGCATTTT. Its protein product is CASSWQYNQPQHF.